This T cell receptor (beta chain) originates from a study of CXCR3-negative and CXCR3-positive naive CD8 T cells. There are 15 residues in the CDR3. CDR1 and CDR2 from the germline V gene are MNHNS and SASEGT. Broader study findings: A higher hydrophobicity marked the TRB CDR3s of CXCR3-positive naive cells versus CXCR3-negative naive cells. In both naive subsets diversity was comparably high, whereas memory CD8+ cells showed much lower diversity.

CD45RO-CCR7+CD27+CD95- defined naive CD8+ T cells. Via 5' RACE with UMI labels, TRB cDNA libraries were prepared. No DNA is given; TCRdb re-called the 5' RACE reads and lists each CDR3 protein once. The specimen's table records some 150,000 distinct CDR3 sequences. A note on this clonotype: Antigen unknown.

Sequenced input: naive CXCR3+ CD8+ T cells from blood. Noted subset: CD45RO-CCR7+CD27+CD95- naive CD8+ T cells expressing CXCR3 (TNR3+). This clonotype was sampled from a human donor in good health. Some clones in this sample may be carry-over from other donors' samples. The chain couples TRBV6-1 to TRBJ2-1; the TCRdb call, TRBD2, lacks DNA for checking. CDR3 sequence: CASNVLAALDNEQFF.